Below, one T cell receptor (beta chain) is given with its context. The CDR3 contains 14 residues. Trimming cost V 7 bases and J 8 bases, with 19 bases left between them. CDR1 is SGHRS and CDR2 is YFSETQ in the germline V gene. This sample was included in a study of blood T cells in healthy people across ages. Using a J-beta primer mix together with a sample-barcoded 5' primer, a second PCR was run for roughly 6 to 11 cycles. TCRdb re-analysed the 5' RACE reads in MiXCR, keeping a single row per CDR3 protein. This repertoire shows 650,000 to 1,000,000 distinct CDR3 sequences, around 36% found once; its top ten account for roughly 13%.

What was sequenced was blood. The chain couples TRBV5-1 to TRBJ2-1; D tentatively reads TRBD1 or TRBD2 (5 bases each). This sequence was found in a man between 18 and 35 years old in good health. For the CDR3, the DNA is TGCGCCAGCCTTCCCGGGACCACCCCCCATGAGCAGTTCTTC. This translates into CASLPGTTPHEQFF.